These 5 T cell receptor beta chains share one sample of origin, sequenced in a study of spatial heterogeneity in lung cancer (dated by TCRdb to about 2019). The sample's time point label is to be understood as: sample taken at primary tumor resection. TCR sequencing used whole RNA extracted from tumor and nontumor lung tissue, or from cryopreserved PBMC samples, without cell sorting. Libraries were constructed by 5' RACE. The sequencer listed for this sample is NextSeq 500. Using fastp trimming at Q25 and MiXCR clonotype assembly, TCRdb reanalyzed the public sequencing data and kept in-frame beta chains. Under each unique CDR3 protein, matching rows form one entry showing the most common genes and DNA. The sample records tens of thousands of distinct CDR3 sequences, roughly 15% of which are singletons. Of the sample, 50% to 65% is held by the ten largest clones. The sample consisted of PBMCs, taken at surgery. These receptors were obtained from a male donor with early-stage non-small cell lung cancer.

This clonotype appeared many times. The V gene is TRBV6-2 or TRBV6-3, the J gene TRBJ1-1; tentatively, D is TRBD1 (5 bases). In germline, CDR1 is MNHEY, CDR2 SVGEGT. Trimming stripped 5 bases from V and 9 bases from J, with 10 bases between. The CDR3 loop spans 11 amino acids. The CDR3 reads CASSRQSQAFF. In nucleotides, the CDR3 is TGTGCCAGCAGTCGACAGAGCCAAGCTTTCTTT.

The sample holds many counts of this clonotype. The rearrangement joins TRBV4-1 to TRBJ2-1, with 11 bases identical to TRBD2. CDR1 and CDR2 from the germline V gene are MGHRA and YSYEKL. This CDR3 is built from 17 residues. V shed 4 bases and J 3 bases; nucleotides not matched to a gene: 8. CDR3 protein: CASSPTGGTSGYNEQFF. The CDR3 DNA reads TGCGCCAGCAGCCCAACCGGCGGGACTAGCGGCTACAATGAGCAGTTCTTC.

This clonotype showed up many times. The chain couples TRBV29-1 to TRBJ2-5, with D possibly being TRBD1 (7 bases). CDR1 SQVTM and CDR2 ANQGSEA come from the germline V gene. Trimming removed 6 bases from V and 5 bases from J, with 19 bases in between. There are 14 residues in the CDR3. DNA for the CDR3: TGCAGCGTGGACAGGCAGGGGACTGGGGAGACCCAGTACTTC. Translation: CSVDRQGTGETQYF.

Points on this clonotype: The junction does not match germline at one end; this may be a read error. This chain links TRBV7-7 with TRBJ2-1, with TRBD2 as a possible D gene (6 bases). CDR1 and CDR2 (germline): SSHAT, FNYEAQ (reference sequence). The CDR3 is 14 residues long. CDR3 loop: CASSRGLPPNEQFF. CDR3 nucleotide sequence: TGTGCTAGCAGCCGGGGACTCCCCCCGAATGAGCAGTTCTTC.

This clonotype was observed a few times. The chain is built from TRBV7-2 and TRBJ1-3; D is undetermined. V lost 1 base to trimming and J lost 3 bases, with 7 bases between them. Germline V CDR1 and CDR2: SGHTA, FQGNSA. The CDR3 is made up of 14 amino acids. DNA for the CDR3: TGTGCCAGCAGCTTAGTGGGGAATGGAAACACCATATATTTT. Its protein is CASSLVGNGNTIYF.